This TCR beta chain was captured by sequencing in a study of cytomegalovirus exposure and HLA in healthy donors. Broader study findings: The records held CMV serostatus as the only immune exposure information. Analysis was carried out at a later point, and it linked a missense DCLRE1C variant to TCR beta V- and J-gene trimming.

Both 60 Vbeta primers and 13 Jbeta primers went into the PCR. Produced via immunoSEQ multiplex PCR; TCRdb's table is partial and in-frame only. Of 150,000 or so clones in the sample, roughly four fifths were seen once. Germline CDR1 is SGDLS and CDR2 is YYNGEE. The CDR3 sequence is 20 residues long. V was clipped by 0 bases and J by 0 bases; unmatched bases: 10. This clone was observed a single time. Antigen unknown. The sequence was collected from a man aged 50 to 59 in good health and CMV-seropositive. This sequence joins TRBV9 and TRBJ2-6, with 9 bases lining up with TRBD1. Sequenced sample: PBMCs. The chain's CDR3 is CASSVVGTGIWHSGANVLTF. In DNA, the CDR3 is TGTGCCAGCAGCGTAGTGGGGACAGGGATTTGGCACTCTGGGGCCAACGTCCTGACTTTC.